Below, 28 T cell receptor beta chains from the same sample are listed, as sequenced in a study of regulatory and conventional T cells in breast cancer. TCRdb independently ran MiXCR on the PCR reads; one entry per CDR3 protein. The repertoire holds roughly 15,000 distinct CDR3 sequences, with 25% to 40% as singletons. The sequencing input was conventional T cells from blood. The receptors originated from a female donor in good health.

This clonotype was observed a few times. V is TRBV12-3 or TRBV12-4 and J is TRBJ1-5; D perhaps matches TRBD1 (6 bases). The CDR3 is made up of 14 amino acids. V gave up 3 bases and J gave up 3 bases, with 9 bases separating them. DNA of the CDR3: TGTGCCAGCAGTTTCGGACAGTTCAATCAGCCCCAGCATTTT. Its translation is CASSFGQFNQPQHF.

Points on this clonotype: Given a much more abundant clone one base away, this may be a read error. CDR3 amino acids: CASSSAQASGTDTQYF. For the CDR3, the DNA is TGTGCCAGCAGCTCAGCGCAGGCTAGCGGGACAGATACGCAGTATTTT. The chain joins TRBV7-9 to TRBJ2-3; TRBD2 matches 8 bases. The germline CDR1 and CDR2 sequences are SEHNR and FQNEAQ (reference sequence). CDR3 length: 16 residues. Trimming took 4 bases from V and 3 from J; bases not matched to a gene: 9.

Within the sample, this clonotype is medium-sized (0.01 to 0.1%). V gene TRBV7-8 combines with J gene TRBJ1-4, with D perhaps TRBD1 (5 bases). The CDR3 contains 13 residues. V lost 3 bases, J lost 8 bases, and 10 bases lay in between. Germline loops: CDR1 SGHVS, CDR2 FQNEAQ. The CDR3, as DNA: TGTGCCAGCAGCTTCGGGACGGTAGAAAAACTGTTTTTT. It encodes CASSFGTVEKLFF.

As concerns this clonotype: A much bigger clone sits one base away, suggesting this may be a read error. This chain connects TRBV5-4 to TRBJ2-4; D may be TRBD1 (7 bases). Germline V CDR1 and CDR2: SGHNT, YYREEE (reference sequence). This CDR3 has 15 amino acids. The CDR3 loop reads CASSDYRGGKNIQHF. The DNA of the CDR3 is TGTGCCAGCAGCGATTACAGGGGAGGCAAAAACATTCAGCACTTC.

This clonotype appeared a few times. The V gene is TRBV6-2 or TRBV6-3, the J gene TRBJ1-4; D remains ambiguous. This CDR3 is built from 18 residues. Germline loops: CDR1 MNHEY, CDR2 SVGEGT. V lost 2 bases, J lost 0 bases, and 16 bases lay in between. The chain's CDR3 is CASSYRSAGYATNEKLFF. CDR3 DNA sequence: TGTGCCAGCAGTTACAGGAGCGCAGGATATGCAACTAATGAAAAACTGTTTTTT.

The chain links TRBV12-5 to TRBJ2-1, with D unresolved. Germline CDR1 is LGHNT and CDR2 is FRNRAP. The CDR3 totals 17 residues. Deletions cut 1 base from V and 0 bases from J, with 13 bases between. The CDR3 DNA reads as TGTGCTAGTGGTTTGGCCCTAGTGGGAAGCTCCTACAATGAGCAGTTCTTC. It encodes CASGLALVGSSYNEQFF. Looking up the rest from reference TRBV12-5 and TRBJ2-1 gives the full variable domain: DARVTQTPRHKVTEMGQEVTMRCQPILGHNTVFWYRQTMMQGLELLAYFRNRAPLDDSGMPKDRFSAEMPDATLATLKIQPSEPRDSAVYFCASGLALVGSSYNEQFFGPGTRLTVL.

V gene TRBV24-1 combines with J gene TRBJ2-1; a weak D match, TRBD1 (6 bases). V lost 3 bases and J lost 2, with 13 bases in between. The CDR3 length is 16 residues. The germline V gene has CDR1 KGHDR and CDR2 SFDVKD. CDR3 DNA sequence: TGTGCCACCAGTGATCCAACGAAGGGGGCCTACAATGAGCAGTTCTTC. This encodes CATSDPTKGAYNEQFF.

Only one count was recorded for this clonotype. The V gene is TRBV3-1, the J gene TRBJ1-6, with D tentatively TRBD1 (5 bases). Trimming took 1 base from V and 6 from J, leaving 16 bases between them. The CDR3 runs 17 residues. Germline values: CDR1 LGHDT, CDR2 YNNKEL (reference sequence). CDR3 bases: TGTGCCAGCAGCCAAGTTTCAGGGTCGGGTGTTAATTCACCCCTCCACTTT. Its protein is CASSQVSGSGVNSPLHF.

This clonotype is labeled medium-sized (0.01 to 0.1%). The chain links TRBV14 to TRBJ2-1; D ambiguous. The CDR3 spans 14 residues. Germline V CDR1 and CDR2: SGHDN, FVKESK. Trimming took off 1 base at V and 5 bases at J, with 9 bases between the two ends. CDR3 DNA sequence: TGTGCCAGCAGCCAAGGATATAGAGACAATGAGCAGTTCTTC. Encoded protein: CASSQGYRDNEQFF.

This clonotype was picked up a small number of times. The rearrangement joins TRBV7-2 to TRBJ1-1; D not certain. The CDR3 totals 15 residues. The germline CDR1 and CDR2 sequences are SGHTA and FQGNSA. Between the trimmed V and J ends, which lost 2 bases and 0 bases, there was a span of 10 bases. The CDR3 region is CASSLMSGVNTEAFF. The CDR3 region has the DNA TGTGCCAGCAGCTTAATGTCGGGCGTGAACACTGAAGCTTTCTTT.

In the case of this clonotype: The junction departs from the called germline gene at one end, perhaps through a read error. The V and J genes are TRBV7-9 and TRBJ2-1; 8 nucleotides match TRBD2. CDR1 is SEHNR, CDR2 FQNEAQ, per germline (reference sequence). This CDR3 contains 17 residues. In DNA form, the CDR3 reads TGTGCCAGCAGTCAGATCCGCGGGGGGCCTTCCTGCAATGAGCAGTTCTTC. The encoded protein is CASSQIRGGPSCNEQFF.

The chain carries TRBV19 and TRBJ1-1; 7 bases are shared with TRBD1. Germline trimming cut 2 bases from V and 4 bases from J; bases unmatched to any gene: 4. CDR1 is LNHDA and CDR2 is SQIVND in the germline V gene (reference sequence). The CDR3 spans 14 residues. CDR3 protein: CASSIPPGGTEAFF. The CDR3, as DNA: TGTGCCAGTAGTATACCCCCAGGGGGCACTGAAGCTTTCTTT.

As regards this clonotype: The conserved final phenylalanine or tryptophan is absent from the CDR3, which likely points to a read error. V and J are TRBV12-3 or TRBV12-4 and TRBJ1-5; D is perhaps TRBD1 (6 bases). The CDR3 is 15 residues long. Trimming left V 6 bases short and J 3 bases short, with 15 bases between. CDR3 nucleotides: TGTGCCAGCAGCCAACAGGGCCTTAACAATCAGCCCCAGCATTCT. Translating gives CASSQQGLNNQPQHS.

The V gene is TRBV19, the J gene TRBJ1-3; TRBD1 aligns across 9 bases. V was pared by 6 bases and J by 3 bases, with 15 bases of the junction left unmatched. Germline CDR1 and CDR2: LNHDA and SQIVND (reference sequence). This CDR3 region has 18 residues. The CDR3 DNA follows: TGTGCCAGTAGCGGGAATACGGGACAGGGCATCGGTGGAAACACCATATATTTT. This codes for CASSGNTGQGIGGNTIYF.

By its share, this clonotype is medium-sized. V usage is TRBV20-1 and J usage is TRBJ2-2; D is ambiguous. The germline gives CDR1 DFQATT, CDR2 SNEGSKA (reference sequence). Trimming pared 4 bases from V and 0 bases from J, leaving 3 bases between. This CDR3 has 12 amino acids. The DNA of the CDR3 is TGCAGTGCTAACTCGAACACCGGGGAGCTGTTTTTT. Its translation is CSANSNTGELFF.

A few counts support this clonotype. The V gene is TRBV11-2, the J gene TRBJ1-2; the D gene is possibly TRBD1 (6 bases). The CDR3 consists of 11 residues. Germline values: CDR1 SGHAT, CDR2 FQNNGV. Trimming removed 6 bases from V and 13 bases from J, with 15 bases in between. The CDR3: CASSSSGVGTF. In nucleotides, the CDR3 is TGTGCCAGCAGTTCTTCAGGGGTGGGCACCTTC.

The rearrangement links TRBV7-9 to TRBJ1-2; D gene ambiguous. The V end was cut by 7 bases, the J end by 4 bases, with 13 bases between. The length of the CDR3 is 13 residues. CDR1 and CDR2 from the germline V gene are SEHNR and FQNEAQ (reference sequence). The CDR3 here is CASTTTPAYGYTF. DNA of the CDR3: TGTGCCAGCACCACAACCCCGGCCTATGGCTACACCTTC.

This clonotype was detected ten times or more. The chain has TRBV5-4 and TRBJ2-7, with D tentatively TRBD1 (5 bases). The germline V gene has CDR1 SGHNT and CDR2 YYREEE (reference sequence). This CDR3 spans 16 amino acids. V gave up 3 bases and J gave up 0 bases, with 16 bases separating them. In DNA form, the CDR3 reads TGTGCCAGCAGCTCAGAAGTCAGGGCAAGCTCCTACGAGCAGTACTTC. Translation: CASSSEVRASSYEQYF.

The chain recombines TRBV20-1 with TRBJ2-1; D not resolved. Per germline, CDR1 DFQATT and CDR2 SNEGSKA (reference sequence). Trimming removed 3 bases at V and 6 bases at J, with 3 bases between. This CDR3 contains 10 residues. The CDR3 here is CSASFNEQFF. The CDR3 coding sequence is TGCAGTGCTAGTTTCAATGAGCAGTTCTTC.

This clonotype was recorded only once. The V gene is TRBV7-2, the J gene TRBJ2-1; 8 positions agree with TRBD2. The germline gives CDR1 SGHTA, CDR2 FQGNSA. The CDR3 runs 17 residues. The J segment lost 6 bases and the V segment lost 3 bases, leaving 13 bases of the junction unmatched. CDR3 DNA: TGTGCCAGCAGCTTGGGCCCCGGGACTAGGGTTATCAATGAGCAGTTCTTC. This translates into CASSLGPGTRVINEQFF.

The chain joins TRBV5-1 to TRBJ2-2, with D uncertain. Germline values: CDR1 SGHRS, CDR2 YFSETQ. The CDR3 runs to 12 residues. The V gene lost 4 bases and the J gene lost 5 bases, with 6 bases spanning the gap. The CDR3 DNA follows: TGCGCCAGCAGCACCGGAACCGGGGAGCTGTTTTTT. This translates into CASSTGTGELFF.

The J gene is TRBJ2-1, the V gene TRBV3-1, with TRBD2 matching 7 bases. The germline CDR1 and CDR2 sequences are LGHDT and YNNKEL (reference sequence). Trimming at V came to 4 bases and at J to 5 bases, leaving 11 bases not matched to a gene. This CDR3 contains 16 residues. CDR3 sequence reads: CASSLGRAARDNEQFF. The CDR3 DNA sequence: TGTGCCAGCAGCCTGGGGAGGGCCGCCAGGGACAATGAGCAGTTCTTC.

The rearrangement links TRBV7-8 to TRBJ2-1, with TRBD2 matching 7 bases. V shed 3 bases, J shed 9 bases, and the junction held 23 bases outside the gene matches. This CDR3 contains 19 residues. Germline CDR1 is SGHVS and CDR2 is FQNEAQ. The CDR3 DNA is TGTGCCAGCAGCTTGGGGCCCCTCTTGGCTCGCGGGAGTTTGGGTGAGCAGTTCTTC. This translates into CASSLGPLLARGSLGEQFF.

By sample fraction, this clonotype is medium-sized. This rearrangement joins TRBV24-1 to TRBJ2-1; TRBD1 matches 7 bases. Germline V gene lookup returns CDR1 KGHDR and CDR2 SFDVKD. V was pared by 2 bases and J by 6 bases, with 12 bases of the junction left unmatched. The CDR3 consists of 17 residues. In DNA form, the CDR3 reads TGTGCCACCAGTGATTCTGGTAGCGCAGGGGGTGGCAATGAGCAGTTCTTC. Its protein is CATSDSGSAGGGNEQFF.

Comments on this clonotype: A single base separates this from a much larger clone, so it may be a read error. Likely a read error: the CDR3 ends without its conserved phenylalanine or tryptophan. The CDR3 DNA is TGTGCCAGCTCCCCTGACAGCAATCAGCCCCAGCATCTT. Its protein product is CASSPDSNQPQHL. This chain links TRBV18 with TRBJ1-5; D not certain. The CDR3 covers 13 residues. The germline V gene has CDR1 KGHSH and CDR2 LQKENI. Trimming stripped 6 bases from V and 1 base from J, with 7 bases between.

There are many counts of this clonotype. The chain couples TRBV7-9 to TRBJ1-5; maybe TRBD1 (6 bases). The CDR3 has 14 residues. With 1 base removed from V and 6 bases from J, the gap between germline ends came to 10 bases. Germline values: CDR1 SEHNR, CDR2 FQNEAQ (reference sequence). CDR3 region: CASSLVGGAQPQHF. As DNA, the CDR3 is TGTGCCAGCAGCTTAGTAGGGGGGGCTCAGCCCCAGCATTTT.

This clonotype rates as medium-sized. CDR3 sequence (DNA): TGTGCCAGCAGAGTTAAAGGGTCTTTAGCAAACACTGAAGCTTTCTTT. Encoded protein: CASRVKGSLANTEAFF. J is TRBJ1-1 and V is TRBV6-2 or TRBV6-3; D unclear. Trimming took off 6 bases at V and 2 bases at J, with 19 bases between the two ends. From germline, CDR1 is MNHEY and CDR2 SVGEGT. The CDR3 totals 16 residues.

Remarks on this clonotype: One end of the junction is discordant with germline, which a read error may explain. The J gene is TRBJ2-7, the V gene TRBV7-2, with 8 bases identical to TRBD2. The CDR3 has 13 amino acids. Germline CDR1 and CDR2: SGHTA and FQGNSA. The CDR3 sequence is CACSSRREGEQYF. In DNA, the CDR3 is TGTGCCTGCAGCTCGCGTCGGGAGGGCGAGCAGTACTTC.